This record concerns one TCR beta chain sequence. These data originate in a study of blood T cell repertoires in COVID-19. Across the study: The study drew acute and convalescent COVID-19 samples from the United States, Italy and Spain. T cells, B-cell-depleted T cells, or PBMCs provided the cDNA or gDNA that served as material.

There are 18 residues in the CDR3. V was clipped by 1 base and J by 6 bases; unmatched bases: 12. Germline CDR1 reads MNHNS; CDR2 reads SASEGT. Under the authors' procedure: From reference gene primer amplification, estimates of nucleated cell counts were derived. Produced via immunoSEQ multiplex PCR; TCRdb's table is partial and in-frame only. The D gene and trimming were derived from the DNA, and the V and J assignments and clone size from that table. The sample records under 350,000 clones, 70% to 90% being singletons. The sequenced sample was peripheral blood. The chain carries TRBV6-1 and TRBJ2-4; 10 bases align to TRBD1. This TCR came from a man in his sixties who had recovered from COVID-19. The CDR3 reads CASSEGFVGQGVRNIQYF. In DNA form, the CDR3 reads TGTGCCAGCAGTGAAGGGTTCGTAGGACAGGGGGTGCGAAACATTCAGTACTTC.